Listed here are 4 T cell receptor beta chains from one sample, sequenced in a study of PD-L1 blockade in urothelial cancer. Clones were read by immunoSEQ multiplex PCR, and TCRdb kept only the in-frame ones, dropping some. Counted here are 50,000 or so clones, around 88% occurring once; the ten biggest clones make up about a sixth. The source material was PBMCs, sampled around atezolizumab (anti-PD-L1) treatment. These receptors all come from a man between 60 and 70 years old with urothelial cancer.

The rearrangement joins TRBV2 to TRBJ2-1, with 9 positions matching TRBD2. The CDR3 sequence is 15 residues long. V dropped 4 bases and J dropped 4; count of bases not matched to a gene: 5. Germline V lookup: CDR1 SNHLY, CDR2 FYNNEI. The CDR3 nucleotides read TGTGCCAGCAGTGTTAGCGGGGGCGCATACAATGAGCAGTTCTTC. Translation gives CASSVSGGAYNEQFF.

This clone occurred once. This chain uses TRBV30 with TRBJ2-2, with TRBD1 matching over 7 bases. CDR1 is GTSNPN and CDR2 is SVGIG in the germline V gene (reference sequence). The V gene end was trimmed by 2 bases and the J gene end by 6 bases; junction bases not matched to a gene: 0. This CDR3 comprises 12 residues. CDR3 bases: TGTGCCTGGAGTAGGGGGCCCGGGGAGCTGTTTTTT. Its translation: CAWSRGPGELFF.

V is TRBV6-5 and J is TRBJ2-1, with 11 bases fitting TRBD1. The germline V gene encodes CDR1 MNHEY and CDR2 SVGAGI. J lost 7 bases, V lost 5 bases, and 7 bases had no gene match. The CDR3 spans 15 residues. CDR3 sequence reads: CASSGTGGRTNEQFF. CDR3 in DNA: TGTGCCAGCAGTGGGACAGGGGGTAGAACAAATGAGCAGTTCTTC.

V usage is TRBV30 and J usage is TRBJ1-4; 8 bases align to TRBD1. CDR3 length: 17 amino acids. V shed 0 bases and J 7 bases; nucleotides not matched to a gene: 13. Germline lookup yields CDR1 GTSNPN and CDR2 SVGIG (reference sequence). The CDR3 reads CAWSVLSGGATGEKLFF. In DNA, the CDR3 is TGTGCCTGGAGTGTATTGTCAGGGGGCGCGACGGGTGAAAAACTGTTTTTT.